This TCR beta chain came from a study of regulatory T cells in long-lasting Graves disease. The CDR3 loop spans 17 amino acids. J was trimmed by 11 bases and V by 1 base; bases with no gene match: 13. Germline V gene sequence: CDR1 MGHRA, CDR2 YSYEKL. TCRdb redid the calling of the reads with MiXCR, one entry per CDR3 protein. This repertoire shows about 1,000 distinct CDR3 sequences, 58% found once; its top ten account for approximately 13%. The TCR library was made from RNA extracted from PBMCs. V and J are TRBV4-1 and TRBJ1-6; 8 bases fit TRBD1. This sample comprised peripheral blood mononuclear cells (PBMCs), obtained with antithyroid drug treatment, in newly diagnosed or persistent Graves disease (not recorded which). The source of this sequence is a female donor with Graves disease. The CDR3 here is CASSQGRLRGRMTPLHF. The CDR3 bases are TGCGCCAGCAGCCAAGGCCGACTCAGGGGGCGAATGACACCCCTCCACTTT.